This T cell receptor beta chain was captured by sequencing in a study of blood T cells in healthy people across ages (dated by TCRdb to about 2015). For the wider study: In model experiments, roughly one uniquely barcoded TCR beta cDNA molecule per two T cells was captured by template switching. To avoid experimental bias, donors of different ages were randomly spread across the sequencing lanes. The donors were split into four age groups: young (average roughly 15 years), middle-aged (roughly 39), aged (more than 60) and long-lived (roughly 88). Using deep sequencing normalized with unique cDNA molecular identifiers, the study measured how TCR beta repertoire diversity changes with age. For two donors (one aged 18 to 30 and one aged 80 or older), the study analyzed two additional independent replicas of 1 million unique cDNA reads from the same blood draw. Study-level results and caveats: Observed TCR beta diversity correlated strongly with the percentage of naive T cells measured by flow cytometry. Compared with the aged group, the long-lived group had more naive CD4+ T cells, fewer expanded clones and increased TCR diversity, suggesting age selection. As age increased, observed TCR beta diversity per million T cells dropped in a roughly linear way, and a significant reduction was already evident by age around 41. The CMV infection status of donors was not known, potentially confounding age-related changes in expanded clonotypes. Because profiling used bulk unsorted PBMCs, naive and antigen-experienced compartments could not be compared conclusively. Estimates of total diversity based on one million sequenced T cells were regarded as lower bounds and as underestimates.

The library was obtained by 5' RACE. Sequencing used an Illumina HiSeq 2500. A second PCR of roughly 6 to 11 cycles was run with a J-beta primer mix and a sample-barcoded 5' primer. A unique molecular identifier was introduced onto each TCR beta cDNA molecule by a template-switch 5' adaptor carrying 12 random nucleotides. Each sample yielded at least 3 million CDR3-containing paired-end reads. All of the RNA was converted into first-strand cDNA using the Mint cDNA synthesis kit, with a TRBC-specific oligonucleotide serving as the primer. After uracil-DNA glycosylase treatment, a first 18-cycle PCR used universal primers M1SS and BC2_uni_R on all cDNA. In the original analysis: For normalization, 1 million high-quality reads, each with a distinct molecular identifier, were randomly selected from each sample. Reads sharing molecular identifiers were discarded rather than binned into consensus sequences. MiTCR, run with a Q25 quality threshold and the strictest error-elimination algorithm, handled CDR3 identification, clonotype clustering and error correction. Lower-bound total TCR beta diversity was estimated with a nonparametric unseen species model using Euler transformation. The public sequencing data were trimmed at Q25 with fastp and processed into clonotypes with MiXCR by TCRdb, which kept only in-frame beta chains. All rows with the same CDR3 protein become a single entry with the most common DNA and genes. The V and J calls were determined by TCRdb, not by the authors. This sample holds about 1.5 million distinct CDR3 sequences; less than 45% were observed only once. The ten largest clones represent around 4% of the sample.

A word on this clonotype: No antigen is known for it. No per-base quality is available; no much larger clone lies one base away.

Systemically healthy Caucasian individuals from Russia, 39 in total and aged roughly 6 to 100 years, were included as donors. Each donor gave ten milliliters of peripheral blood, collected into EDTA-treated Vacutainer tubes. Ficoll-Paque density-gradient centrifugation was used to isolate PBMCs, with at least 7 million per sample. Trizol reagent was used to extract total RNA from PBMCs, with at least 5 micrograms per sample. Naive CD45RAhigh/CD27high T cell percentages were measured by flow cytometry on a PBMC aliquot from every donor. The sequenced sample consisted of blood. The TCR originated in a woman aged 18-30 years in good health.

The CDR3 region reads CASTPTGGSTEAFF. The DNA sequence is TGTGCCAGCACCCCGACAGGGGGTAGCACTGAAGCTTTCTTT. Recombination connected TRBV11-2 to TRBJ1-1; TRBD1 matches 9 bases in the middle. Trimming removed 7 bases from V and 4 bases from J; the gene matches leave 7 bases unexplained. The CDR3 runs 14 amino acids, cysteine and phenylalanine included. Only the CDR3 region is kept as DNA, spanning 42 bases read in frame from base 1. The germline V gene yields SGHAT for CDR1 and FQNNGV for CDR2.